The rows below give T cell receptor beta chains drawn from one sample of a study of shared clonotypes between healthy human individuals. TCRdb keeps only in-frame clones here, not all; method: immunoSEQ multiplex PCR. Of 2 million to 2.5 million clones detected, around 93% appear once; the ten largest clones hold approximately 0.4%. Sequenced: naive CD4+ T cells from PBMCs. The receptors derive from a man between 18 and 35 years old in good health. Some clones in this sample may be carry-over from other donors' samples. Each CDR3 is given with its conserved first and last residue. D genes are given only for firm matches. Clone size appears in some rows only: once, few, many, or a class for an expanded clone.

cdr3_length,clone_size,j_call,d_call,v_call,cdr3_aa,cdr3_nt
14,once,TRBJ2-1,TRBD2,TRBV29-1,CSVVLAGSYNEQFF,TGCAGCGTTGTGCTAGCGGGCAGCTACAATGAGCAGTTCTTC
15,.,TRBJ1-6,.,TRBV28,CASTLRSAWGSPLHF,TGTGCCAGCACCCTCCGGTCGGCCTGGGGGTCACCCCTCCACTTT
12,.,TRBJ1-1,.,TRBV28,CASTWGGTEAFF,TGTGCCAGCACATGGGGGGGGACTGAAGCTTTCTTT
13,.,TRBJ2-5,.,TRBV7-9,CASSLLIGETQYF,TGTGCCAGCAGCTTATTAATCGGGGAGACCCAGTACTTC
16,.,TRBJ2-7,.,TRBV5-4,CASSLGPWGANYEQYF,TGTGCCAGCAGCTTGGGACCCTGGGGGGCCAACTACGAGCAGTACTTC
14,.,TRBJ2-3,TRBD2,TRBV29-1,CSVVVGGSTDTQYF,TGCAGCGTTGTCGTGGGAGGGAGCACAGATACGCAGTATTTT
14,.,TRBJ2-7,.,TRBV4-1,CASSRQELNYEQYF,TGCGCCAGCAGCCGCCAAGAACTGAACTACGAGCAGTACTTC
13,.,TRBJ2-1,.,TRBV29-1,CSAEGASGNEQFF,TGCAGCGCCGAGGGGGCTAGCGGCAATGAGCAGTTCTTC
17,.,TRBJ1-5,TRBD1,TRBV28,CASSPSGGLYSNQPQHF,TGTGCCAGCAGCCCCTCAGGGGGCCTCTATAGCAATCAGCCCCAGCATTTT
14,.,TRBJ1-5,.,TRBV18,CASSPAGENQPQHF,TGTGCCAGCTCACCAGCAGGGGAAAATCAGCCCCAGCATTTT
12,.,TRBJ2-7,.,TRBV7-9,CASSGTGVEQYF,TGTGCCAGCAGCGGGACGGGAGTCGAGCAGTACTTC
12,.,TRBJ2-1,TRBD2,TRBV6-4,CASSRGLGEQFF,TGTGCCAGCAGCCGCGGACTAGGGGAGCAGTTCTTC
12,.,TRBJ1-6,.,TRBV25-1,CASSVWNSPLHF,TGTGCCAGCAGTGTTTGGAATTCACCCCTCCACTTT
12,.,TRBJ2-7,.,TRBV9,CASSDRDHEQYF,TGTGCCAGCAGCGACAGGGACCACGAGCAGTACTTC
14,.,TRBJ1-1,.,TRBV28,CASSVWQQNTEAFF,TGTGCCAGCAGTGTATGGCAGCAGAACACTGAAGCTTTCTTT
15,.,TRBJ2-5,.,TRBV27,CASSSDDRPYETQYF,TGTGCCAGCAGTTCAGACGACAGGCCCTATGAGACCCAGTACTTC
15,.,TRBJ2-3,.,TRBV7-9,CASSPQRDGVDTQYF,TGTGCCAGCAGTCCCCAACGGGATGGGGTCGATACGCAGTATTTT
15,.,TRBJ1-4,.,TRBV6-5,CASSLRRAPNEKLFF,TGTGCCAGCAGTCTGAGGAGGGCCCCTAATGAAAAACTGTTTTTT
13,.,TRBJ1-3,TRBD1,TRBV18,CASSQDREDTIYF,TGTGCCAGCTCACAGGACAGGGAGGACACCATATATTTT
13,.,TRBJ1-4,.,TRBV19,CASSITLNEKLFF,TGTGCCAGTAGTATAACGCTGAATGAAAAACTGTTTTTT
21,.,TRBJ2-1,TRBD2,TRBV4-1,CASSQGHFGRVATLRGSEQFF,TGCGCCAGCAGCCAAGGCCACTTCGGTCGAGTAGCGACTCTGCGGGGGAGTGAGCAGTTCTTC
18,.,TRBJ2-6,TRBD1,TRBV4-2,CASSQEGQQDSGANVLTF,TGTGCCAGCAGCCAAGAGGGACAGCAAGACTCTGGGGCCAACGTCCTGACTTTC
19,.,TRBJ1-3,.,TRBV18,CASSPPGLGSLITGNTIYF,TGTGCCAGCTCACCACCTGGGCTCGGGAGCTTAATTACTGGAAACACCATATATTTT
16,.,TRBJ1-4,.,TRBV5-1,CASSLGAGPGNEKLFF,TGCGCCAGCAGCTTGGGCGCGGGTCCGGGTAATGAAAAACTGTTTTTT
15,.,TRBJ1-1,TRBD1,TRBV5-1,CASSPPGAGGAEAFF,TGCGCCAGCAGCCCCCCCGGGGCAGGGGGAGCTGAAGCTTTCTTT
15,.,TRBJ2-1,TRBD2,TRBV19,CASIRAGGAGSEQFF,TGTGCCAGTATCCGAGCGGGAGGGGCCGGGAGTGAGCAGTTCTTC
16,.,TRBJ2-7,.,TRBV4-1,CASSQGIGPSLYEQYF,TGCGCCAGCAGCCAGGGCATAGGTCCCTCTCTCTACGAGCAGTACTTC
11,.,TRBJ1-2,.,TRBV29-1,CSVLGAGGYTF,TGCAGCGTTTTGGGGGCGGGTGGCTACACCTTC
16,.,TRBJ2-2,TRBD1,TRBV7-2,CASSPRQGVNTGELFF,TGTGCCAGCAGCCCGAGGCAGGGGGTGAACACCGGGGAGCTGTTTTTT
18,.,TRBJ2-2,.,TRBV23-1,CASICPLGPSQGFRRVFF,TGCGCCAGCATATGTCCTTTGGGGCCGAGTCAGGGTTTCCGCCGGGTGTTTTTT
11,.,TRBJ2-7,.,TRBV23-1,CASSSREEQYF,TGCGCCAGCAGTTCCCGGGAAGAGCAGTACTTC
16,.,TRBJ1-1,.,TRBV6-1,CASSDTGVLMNTEAFF,TGTGCCAGCAGTGATACCGGGGTTTTAATGAACACTGAAGCTTTCTTT
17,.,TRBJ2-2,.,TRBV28,CASSFQTPGRNTGELFF,TGTGCCAGCAGTTTCCAAACCCCCGGCCGAAACACCGGGGAGCTGTTTTTT
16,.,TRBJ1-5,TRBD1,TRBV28,CASSLGVGQGIQPQHF,TGTGCCAGCAGTCTCGGGGTGGGACAGGGTATTCAGCCCCAGCATTTT
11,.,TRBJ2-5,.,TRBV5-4,CASSGEETQYF,TGTGCCAGCAGCGGGGAAGAGACCCAGTACTTC
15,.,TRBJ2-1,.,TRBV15,CATSRVGEPYNEQFF,TGTGCCACCAGCAGAGTCGGGGAGCCCTACAATGAGCAGTTCTTC
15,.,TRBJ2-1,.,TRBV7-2,CASSLAFSSYNEQFF,TGTGCCAGCAGTCTAGCGTTCAGCTCCTACAATGAGCAGTTCTTC
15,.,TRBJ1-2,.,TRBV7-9,CASSLGDSPIYGYTF,TGTGCCAGCAGCTTAGGTGACAGCCCAATCTATGGCTACACCTTC
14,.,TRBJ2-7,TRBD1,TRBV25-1,CASSDRGKSYEQYF,TGTGCCAGCAGTGACAGGGGGAAGTCCTACGAGCAGTACTTC
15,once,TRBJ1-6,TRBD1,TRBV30,CAWTPGQGLYSPLHF,TGTGCCTGGACACCGGGACAGGGGCTCTATTCACCCCTCCACTTT
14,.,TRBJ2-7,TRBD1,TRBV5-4,CASRNRGQTYEQYF,TGTGCCAGCAGGAACAGGGGGCAAACCTACGAGCAGTACTTC